This T cell receptor beta chain was sequenced in a study of radiotherapy plus CTLA-4 blockade in lung cancer. V lost 2 bases and J lost 5, with 13 bases in between. CDR3 size: 14 residues. Germline CDR1 MNHNS, CDR2 SASEGT. There are a few counts of this clone. Method: immunoSEQ multiplex PCR; TCRdb's copy keeps in-frame clones and lacks some. The profile shows about 39,000 clones, more than 75% of them singletons. The specimen comprised peripheral blood, sampled from a patient treated with radiotherapy plus ipilimumab. The V gene is TRBV6-1, the J gene TRBJ2-7; a possible D gene is TRBD1 (6 bases). This TCR came from a human donor with non-small cell lung cancer that progressed on radiotherapy plus ipilimumab. Written as DNA, the CDR3 is TGTGCCAGCAGTGAATCAGGGGATCTGAACGAGCAGTACTTC. It codes for CASSESGDLNEQYF.